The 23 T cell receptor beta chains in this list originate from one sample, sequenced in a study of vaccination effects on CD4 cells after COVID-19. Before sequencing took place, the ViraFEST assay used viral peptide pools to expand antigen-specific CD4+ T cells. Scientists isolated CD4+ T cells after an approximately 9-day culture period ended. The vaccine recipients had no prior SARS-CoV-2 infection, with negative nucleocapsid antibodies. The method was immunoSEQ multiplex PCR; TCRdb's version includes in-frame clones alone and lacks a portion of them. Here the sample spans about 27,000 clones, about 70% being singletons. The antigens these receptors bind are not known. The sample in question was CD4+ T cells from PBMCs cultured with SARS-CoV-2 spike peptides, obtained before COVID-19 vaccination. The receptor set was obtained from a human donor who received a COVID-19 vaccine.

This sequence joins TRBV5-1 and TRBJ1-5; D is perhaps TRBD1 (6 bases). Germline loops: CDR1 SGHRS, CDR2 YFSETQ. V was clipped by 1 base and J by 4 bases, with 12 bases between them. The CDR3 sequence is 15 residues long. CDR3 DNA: TGCGCCAGCAGCTTGACCGGAGGGGGTAATCAGCCCCAGCATTTT. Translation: CASSLTGGGNQPQHF.

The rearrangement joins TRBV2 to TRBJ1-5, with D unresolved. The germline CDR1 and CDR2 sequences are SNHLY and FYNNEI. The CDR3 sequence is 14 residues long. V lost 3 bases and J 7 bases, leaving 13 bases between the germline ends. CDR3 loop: CASSDDKWGQPQHF. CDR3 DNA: TGTGCCAGCAGTGATGACAAATGGGGACAGCCCCAGCATTTT.

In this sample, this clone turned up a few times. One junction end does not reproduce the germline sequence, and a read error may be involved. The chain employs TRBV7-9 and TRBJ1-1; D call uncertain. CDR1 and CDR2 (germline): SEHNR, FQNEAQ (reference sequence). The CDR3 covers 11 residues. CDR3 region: CASSPSISLVF. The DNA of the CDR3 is TGTGCCAGCAGCCCAAGTATTTCTTTAGTCTTT.

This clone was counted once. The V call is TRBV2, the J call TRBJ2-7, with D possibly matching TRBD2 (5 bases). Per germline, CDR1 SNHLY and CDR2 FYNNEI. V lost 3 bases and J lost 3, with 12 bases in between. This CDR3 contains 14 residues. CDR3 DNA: TGTGCCAGCAGTGATAACCTGAGGGACTACGAGCAGTACTTC. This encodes CASSDNLRDYEQYF.

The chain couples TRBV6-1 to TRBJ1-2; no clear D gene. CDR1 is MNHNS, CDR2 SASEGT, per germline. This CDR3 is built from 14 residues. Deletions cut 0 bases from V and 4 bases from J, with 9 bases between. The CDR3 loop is CASSEAAGSYGYTF. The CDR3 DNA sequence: TGTGCCAGCAGTGAAGCCGCGGGCTCCTATGGCTACACCTTC.

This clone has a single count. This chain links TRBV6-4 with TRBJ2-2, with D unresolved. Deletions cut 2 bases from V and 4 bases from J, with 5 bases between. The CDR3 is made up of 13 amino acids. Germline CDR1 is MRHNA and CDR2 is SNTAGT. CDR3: CASSDGVTGELFF. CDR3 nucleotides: TGTGCCAGCAGTGACGGGGTCACCGGGGAGCTGTTTTTT.

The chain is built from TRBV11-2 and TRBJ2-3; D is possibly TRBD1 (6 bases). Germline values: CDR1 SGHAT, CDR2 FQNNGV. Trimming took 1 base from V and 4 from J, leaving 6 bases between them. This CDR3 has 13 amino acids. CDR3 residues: CASSLAGADTQYF. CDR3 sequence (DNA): TGTGCCAGCAGCTTAGCAGGGGCAGATACGCAGTATTTT.

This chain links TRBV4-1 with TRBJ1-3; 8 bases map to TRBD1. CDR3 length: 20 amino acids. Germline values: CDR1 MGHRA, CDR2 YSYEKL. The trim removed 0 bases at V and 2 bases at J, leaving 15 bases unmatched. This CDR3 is CASSQEILWVRGPTGNTIYF. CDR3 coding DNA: TGCGCCAGCAGCCAAGAAATTTTGTGGGTCAGGGGGCCTACTGGAAACACCATATATTTT.

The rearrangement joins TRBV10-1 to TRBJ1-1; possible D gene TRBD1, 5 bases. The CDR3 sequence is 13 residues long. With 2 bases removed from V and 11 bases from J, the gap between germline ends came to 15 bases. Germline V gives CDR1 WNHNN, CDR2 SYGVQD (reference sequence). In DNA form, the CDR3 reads TGCGCCAGCAGTGAGACGGGGAGCTGGGGCGCTTTCTTT. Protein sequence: CASSETGSWGAFF.

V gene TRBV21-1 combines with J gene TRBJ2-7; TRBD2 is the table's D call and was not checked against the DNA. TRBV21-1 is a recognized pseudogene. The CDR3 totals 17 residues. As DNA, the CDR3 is TGTGCCAGCAGCAAAGGGGATGCGGGCACCCGGGAGTACGAGCAGTACTTC. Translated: CASSKGDAGTREYEQYF.

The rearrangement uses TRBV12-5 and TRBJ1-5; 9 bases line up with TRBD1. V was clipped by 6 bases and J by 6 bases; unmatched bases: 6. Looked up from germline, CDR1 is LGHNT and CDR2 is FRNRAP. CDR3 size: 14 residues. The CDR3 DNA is TGTGCTAGTGGCACCGGGACAGGGATTCAGCCCCAGCATTTT. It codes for CASGTGTGIQPQHF.

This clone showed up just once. CDR3 DNA sequence: TGTGCTAGTGGTACCAGACCCGGGGTTTTGGGCAATGAGCAGTTCTTC. Translated: CASGTRPGVLGNEQFF. The V gene is TRBV12-5, the J gene TRBJ2-1; possible D gene TRBD2, 5 bases. Germline V gene lookup returns CDR1 LGHNT and CDR2 FRNRAP. V lost 5 bases and J 6 bases, leaving 20 bases between the germline ends. The CDR3 runs to 16 residues.

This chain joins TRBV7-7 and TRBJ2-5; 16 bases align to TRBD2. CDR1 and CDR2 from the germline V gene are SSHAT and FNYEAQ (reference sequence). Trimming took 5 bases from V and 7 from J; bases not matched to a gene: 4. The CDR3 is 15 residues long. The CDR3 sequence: CASSTGTSGGGTQYF. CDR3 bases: TGTGCCAGCAGCACCGGGACTAGCGGGGGGGGGACCCAGTACTTC.

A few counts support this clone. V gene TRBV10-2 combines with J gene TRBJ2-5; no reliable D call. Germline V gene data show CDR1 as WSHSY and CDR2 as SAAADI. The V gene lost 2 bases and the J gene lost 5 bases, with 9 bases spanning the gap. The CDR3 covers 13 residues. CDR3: CASSEVARETQYF. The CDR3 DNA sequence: TGCGCCAGCAGTGAGGTGGCTCGCGAGACCCAGTACTTC.

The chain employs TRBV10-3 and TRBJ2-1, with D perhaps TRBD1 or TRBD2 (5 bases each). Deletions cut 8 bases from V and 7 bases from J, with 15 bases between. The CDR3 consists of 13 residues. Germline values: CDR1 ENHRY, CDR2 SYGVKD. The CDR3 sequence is CAIRDGQLNEQFF. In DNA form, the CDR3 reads TGTGCCATCCGGGACGGCCAGTTAAATGAGCAGTTCTTC.

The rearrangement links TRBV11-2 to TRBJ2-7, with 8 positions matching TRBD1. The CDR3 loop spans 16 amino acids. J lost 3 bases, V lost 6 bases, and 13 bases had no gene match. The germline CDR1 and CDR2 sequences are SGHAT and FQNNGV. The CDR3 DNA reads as TGTGCCAGCAGATCCACCAGGGGGCCCCTTGGCTACGAGCAGTACTTC. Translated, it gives CASRSTRGPLGYEQYF. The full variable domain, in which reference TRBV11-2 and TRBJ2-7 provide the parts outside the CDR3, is EAGVAQSPRYKIIEKRQSVAFWCNPISGHATLYWYQQILGQGPKLLIQFQNNGVVDDSQLPKDRFSAERLKGVDSTLKIQPAKLEDSAVYLCASRSTRGPLGYEQYFGPGTRLTVT.

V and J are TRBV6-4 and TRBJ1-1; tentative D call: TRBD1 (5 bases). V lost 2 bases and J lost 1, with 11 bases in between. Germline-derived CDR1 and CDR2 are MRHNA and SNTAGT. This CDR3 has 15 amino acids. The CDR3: CASSDGRRGNTEAFF. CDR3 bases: TGTGCCAGCAGTGACGGGCGGAGGGGGAACACTGAAGCTTTCTTT.

CDR3 sequence (DNA): TGTGCCAGCAGCCCTGGGACTAGCGGGGGCCCGAGCTCCTACGAGCAGTACTTC. It is translated as CASSPGTSGGPSSYEQYF. J is TRBJ2-7 and V is TRBV6-2 or TRBV6-3; 14 nucleotides line up with TRBD2. J lost 0 bases, V lost 6 bases, and 10 bases had no gene match. CDR1 is MNHEY, CDR2 SVGEGT, per germline. This CDR3 has 18 amino acids.

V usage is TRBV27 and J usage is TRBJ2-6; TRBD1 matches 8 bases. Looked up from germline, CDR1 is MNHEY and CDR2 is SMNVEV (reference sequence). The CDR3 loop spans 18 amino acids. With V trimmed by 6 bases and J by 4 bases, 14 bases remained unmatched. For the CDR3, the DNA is TGTGCCAGCAGCCCTGGACAGGGTTTAGTTTCGGGGGCCAACGTCCTGACTTTC. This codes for CASSPGQGLVSGANVLTF.

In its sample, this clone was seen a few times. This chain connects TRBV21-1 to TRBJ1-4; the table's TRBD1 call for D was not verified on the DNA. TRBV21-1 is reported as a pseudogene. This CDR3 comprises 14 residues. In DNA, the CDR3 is TGTGCCAGCAGTCAGGGGCCCGTTAATGAAAAACTGTTTTTT. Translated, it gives CASSQGPVNEKLFF.

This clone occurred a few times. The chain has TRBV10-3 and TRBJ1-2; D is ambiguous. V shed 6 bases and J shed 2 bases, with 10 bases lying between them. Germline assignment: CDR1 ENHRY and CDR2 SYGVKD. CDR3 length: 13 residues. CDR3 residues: CAIREGRNYGYTF. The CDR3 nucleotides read TGTGCCATCAGGGAGGGTCGGAACTATGGCTACACCTTC.

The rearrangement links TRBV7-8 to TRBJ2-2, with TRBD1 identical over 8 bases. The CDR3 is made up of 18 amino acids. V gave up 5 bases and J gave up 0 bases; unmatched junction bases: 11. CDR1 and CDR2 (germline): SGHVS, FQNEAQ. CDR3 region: CASSTYYRDRPNTGELFF. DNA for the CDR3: TGTGCCAGCAGCACCTACTACCGGGACAGGCCGAACACCGGGGAGCTGTTTTTT.

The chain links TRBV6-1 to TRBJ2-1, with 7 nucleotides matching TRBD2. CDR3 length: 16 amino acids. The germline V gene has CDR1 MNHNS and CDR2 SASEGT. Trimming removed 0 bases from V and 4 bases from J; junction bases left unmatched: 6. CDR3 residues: CASSEALAEVYNEQFF. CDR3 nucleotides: TGTGCCAGCAGTGAAGCCCTAGCGGAGGTTTACAATGAGCAGTTCTTC.